This passage covers 20 T cell receptor beta chains from one sample sequenced in a study of graft-versus-host responses after intestinal transplantation. Produced via immunoSEQ multiplex PCR; TCRdb's table is partial and in-frame only. The sample comprises some 95,000 clones, around 90% of which are singletons, and around 0.49% rests with the top ten. Which antigens these TCRs recognize remains unknown. The specimen was unstimulated CD8+ T cells sorted from spleen or lymph node cells, collected before intestinal transplant. These receptors all stem from a human donor who received an intestinal transplant.

The chain has TRBV29-1 and TRBJ2-1; 7 bases align to TRBD2. With 3 bases clipped from V and 9 bases from J, the junction kept 14 bases outside the gene matches. Germline V gene sequence: CDR1 SQVTM, CDR2 ANQGSEA. This CDR3 has 15 amino acids. The CDR3 spells CSVDPRGSGRVEQFF. The CDR3 DNA is TGCAGCGTTGATCCCCGGGGTAGCGGGCGAGTTGAGCAGTTCTTC.

This chain links TRBV7-9 with TRBJ1-5; possibly TRBD1 for D (5 bases). Per germline, CDR1 SEHNR and CDR2 FQNEAQ (reference sequence). Trimming took 4 bases from V and 4 from J, leaving 11 bases between them. The CDR3 has 14 residues. CDR3: CASSWEGSNQPQHF. The DNA for the CDR3 is TGTGCCAGCAGCTGGGAGGGGTCTAATCAGCCCCAGCATTTT.

The chain recombines TRBV28 with TRBJ2-7; TRBD1 aligns across 7 bases. This CDR3 has 14 amino acids. After removal of 8 bases from V and 4 bases from J, the junction contained 11 bases not matched to a gene. Germline V gives CDR1 MDHEN, CDR2 SYDVKM. The CDR3 spells CASGQESFLYEQYF. In DNA form, the CDR3 reads TGTGCCAGCGGACAGGAAAGTTTTTTATACGAGCAGTACTTC.

J is TRBJ2-1 and V is TRBV7-9; possibly TRBD2 for D (5 bases). CDR1 is SEHNR and CDR2 is FQNEAQ in the germline V gene (reference sequence). The length of the CDR3 is 12 residues. Trimming removed 7 bases from V and 7 bases from J, with 11 bases in between. The CDR3 region has the DNA TGTGCCAGCACCCTCCTAGCTAATGAGCAGTTCTTC. Its translation is CASTLLANEQFF.

A single count supports this clone. The gene calls are TRBV2 and TRBJ2-2; 7 nucleotides align to TRBD1. V shed 7 bases, J shed 0 bases, and the junction held 8 bases outside the gene matches. This CDR3 spans 16 amino acids. In germline, CDR1 is SNHLY, CDR2 FYNNEI. The CDR3 here is CASNDGTGANTGELFF. In nucleotides, the CDR3 is TGTGCCAGCAATGATGGTACAGGGGCGAACACCGGGGAGCTGTTTTTT. The whole variable domain, remainder taken from reference TRBV2 and TRBJ2-2, is EPEVTQTPSHQVTQMGQEVILRCVPISNHLYFYWYRQILGQKVEFLVSFYNNEISEKSEIFDDQFSVERPDGSNFTLKIRSTKLEDSAMYFCASNDGTGANTGELFFGEGSRLTVL.

The rearrangement joins TRBV11-2 to TRBJ2-5; a weak D match, TRBD2 (5 bases). V was trimmed by 0 bases and J by 5 bases, leaving 7 bases between them. Per the germline V gene, CDR1 is SGHAT and CDR2 is FQNNGV. The CDR3 sequence is 13 residues long. CDR3 in amino acids: CASSLEGSETQYF. In nucleotides, the CDR3 is TGTGCCAGCAGCTTAGAGGGGAGTGAGACCCAGTACTTC.

The chain combines TRBV27 with TRBJ1-5, with D uncertain. Germline V CDR1 and CDR2: MNHEY, SMNVEV (reference sequence). This CDR3 spans 13 amino acids. V lost 3 bases and J lost 5, with 8 bases in between. CDR3 nucleotide sequence: TGTGCCAGCAGTTTTTATCCGGATCAGCCCCAGCATTTT. Amino acid sequence: CASSFYPDQPQHF.

This chain uses TRBV7-9 with TRBJ1-2, with D hard to call. The V gene's germline CDR1 is SEHNR and CDR2 FQNEAQ (reference sequence). CDR3 size: 14 residues. V was shortened by 0 bases and J by 3 bases, with 8 bases between the two germline ends. The CDR3 DNA sequence: TGTGCCAGCAGCTTAGCCGAGAACGACTATGGCTACACCTTC. It codes for CASSLAENDYGYTF.

V and J are TRBV28 and TRBJ1-1; a possible D gene is TRBD1 (6 bases). The V and J ends lost 5 bases and 2 bases respectively, with 18 bases between them. Looked up from germline, CDR1 is MDHEN and CDR2 is SYDVKM. The CDR3 is 16 residues long. The CDR3 loop is CASSPRHYRVNTEAFF. CDR3 nucleotide sequence: TGTGCCAGCAGTCCTAGGCACTACAGGGTAAACACTGAAGCTTTCTTT. Drawing the rest from reference TRBV28 and TRBJ1-1, the complete variable domain is DVKVTQSSRYLVKRTGEKVFLECVQDMDHENMFWYRQDPGLGLRLIYFSYDVKMKEKGDIPEGYSVSREKKERFSLILESASTNQTSMYLCASSPRHYRVNTEAFFGQGTRLTVV.

This rearrangement joins TRBV5-6 to TRBJ2-7; D not resolved. Trimming removed 2 bases at V and 3 bases at J, with 6 bases between. The CDR3 consists of 12 residues. CDR1 is SGHDT, CDR2 YYEEEE, per germline. For the CDR3, the DNA is TGTGCCAGCAGCTTAATCGGCTACGAGCAGTACTTC. Residues: CASSLIGYEQYF.

V gene TRBV5-8 combines with J gene TRBJ2-1; 14 bases fit TRBD2. The length of the CDR3 is 16 residues. The V gene's germline CDR1 is SGHTS and CDR2 YDEGEE. The V and J ends lost 1 base and 8 bases, in that order; junction bases with no gene match: 5. CDR3 loop: CASSLRGLAGDDEQFF. DNA for the CDR3: TGTGCCAGCAGCTTGCGGGGACTAGCGGGGGACGATGAGCAGTTCTTC.

V and J are TRBV28 and TRBJ2-1; 8 bases map to TRBD2. The germline V gene has CDR1 MDHEN and CDR2 SYDVKM. After removal of 2 bases from V and 3 bases from J, the junction contained 6 bases not matched to a gene. The CDR3 runs 16 residues. The CDR3, as DNA: TGTGCCAGCAGTTTAGCCAGCGGGGGCCTCTACAATGAGCAGTTCTTC. It codes for CASSLASGGLYNEQFF.

J is TRBJ1-5 and V is TRBV15; D call uncertain. With 0 bases removed from V and 3 bases from J, the gap between germline ends came to 9 bases. This CDR3 contains 15 residues. Germline V gene data show CDR1 as LNHNV and CDR2 as YYDKDF (reference sequence). The CDR3 DNA follows: TGTGCCACCAGCAGAGAGGGGAGTTCCAATCAGCCCCAGCATTTT. This gives the protein CATSREGSSNQPQHF. Based on the CDR3 plus reference TRBV15 and TRBJ1-5, the full variable domain is DAMVIQNPRYQVTQFGKPVTLSCSQTLNHNVMYWYQQKSSQAPKLLFHYYDKDFNNEADTPDNFQSRRPNTSFCFLDIRSPGLGDTAMYLCATSREGSSNQPQHFGDGTRLSIL.

This chain uses TRBV29-1 with TRBJ2-1, with D perhaps TRBD2 (6 bases). CDR1 is SQVTM, CDR2 ANQGSEA, per germline. V shed 4 bases and J shed 1 base, with 17 bases lying between them. The CDR3 has 16 amino acids. The CDR3 reads CSVGGGKSESYNEQFF. The CDR3 nucleotides read TGCAGCGTTGGTGGCGGGAAGTCCGAGTCCTACAATGAGCAGTTCTTC.

This chain uses TRBV4-1 with TRBJ2-3, with D possibly matching TRBD1 (5 bases). Trimming left V 1 base short and J 4 bases short, with 15 bases between. CDR3 size: 16 residues. CDR1 and CDR2 (germline): MGHRA, YSYEKL. The CDR3 nucleotides read TGCGCCAGCAGCCAAGCTAACTCAGGGCGAGCAGATACGCAGTATTTT. It encodes CASSQANSGRADTQYF.

The chain uses TRBV9 and TRBJ2-7; D might be TRBD1 (6 bases). In germline, CDR1 is SGDLS, CDR2 YYNGEE. The CDR3 totals 12 residues. V lost 4 bases, J lost 6 bases, and 11 bases lay in between. The CDR3 DNA reads as TGTGCCAGCAGCTCCAGGGGTGCCGAGCAGTACTTC. Amino acid sequence: CASSSRGAEQYF.

The J gene is TRBJ1-3, the V gene TRBV5-6; D is undetermined. CDR3 length: 14 residues. The germline V gene encodes CDR1 SGHDT and CDR2 YYEEEE. V was clipped by 4 bases and J by 0 bases, with 8 bases between them. The CDR3 nucleotides are TGTGCCAGCAGCCCCCGGAGCTCTGGAAACACCATATATTTT. Translating it yields CASSPRSSGNTIYF.

The chain joins TRBV6-6 to TRBJ2-4; TRBD2 is a possible D gene (5 bases). In germline, CDR1 is MNHNY, CDR2 SVGAGI (reference sequence). CDR3 length equals 16 residues. V gave up 6 bases and J gave up 4 bases, with 19 bases separating them. CDR3 nucleotides: TGTGCCAGCAGCAAAAGGGCCGGAGGAGGTAAAAACATTCAGTACTTC. This translates into CASSKRAGGGKNIQYF.

V gene TRBV7-9 combines with J gene TRBJ2-7, with TRBD2 matching 12 bases. Germline CDR1 is SEHNR and CDR2 is FQNEAQ (reference sequence). The junction had 6 bases not matched to a gene; V was cut back by 4 bases and J by 5 bases. CDR3 length: 15 amino acids. This CDR3 reads CASSYETSGRHEQYF. The CDR3 bases are TGTGCCAGCAGCTACGAGACTAGCGGGAGACACGAGCAGTACTTC.

The V and J genes are TRBV29-1 and TRBJ2-7, with D unclear. Germline V gene data show CDR1 as SQVTM and CDR2 as ANQGSEA. The length of the CDR3 is 12 residues. Trimming left V 0 bases short and J 4 bases short, with 7 bases between. CDR3 protein: CSVEDSPYEQYF. CDR3 nucleotide sequence: TGCAGCGTTGAAGACAGTCCGTACGAGCAGTACTTC.